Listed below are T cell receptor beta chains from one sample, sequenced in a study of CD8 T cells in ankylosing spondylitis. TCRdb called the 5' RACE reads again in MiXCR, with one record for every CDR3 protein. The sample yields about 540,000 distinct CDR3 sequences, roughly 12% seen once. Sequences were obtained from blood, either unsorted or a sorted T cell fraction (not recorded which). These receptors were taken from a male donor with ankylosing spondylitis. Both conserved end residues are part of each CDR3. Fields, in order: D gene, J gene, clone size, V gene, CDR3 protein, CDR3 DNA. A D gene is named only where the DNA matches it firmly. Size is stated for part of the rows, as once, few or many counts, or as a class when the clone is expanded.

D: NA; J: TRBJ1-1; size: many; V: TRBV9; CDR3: CASSVGGRDTEAFF; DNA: TGTGCCAGCAGCGTGGGGGGGAGGGACACTGAAGCTTTCTTT
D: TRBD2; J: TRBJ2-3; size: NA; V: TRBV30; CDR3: CAWSLAGSTDTQYF; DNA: TGTGCCTGGAGTCTAGCGGGGTCCACAGATACGCAGTATTTT
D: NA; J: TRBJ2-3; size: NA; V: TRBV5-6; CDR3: CASSFPGGLSTDTQYF; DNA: TGTGCCAGCAGCTTTCCCGGCGGGCTTAGCACAGATACGCAGTATTTT
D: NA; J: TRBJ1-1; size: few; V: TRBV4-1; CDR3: CASSQEGLYTEAFF; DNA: TGCGCCAGCAGCCAAGAAGGACTGTACACTGAAGCTTTCTTT
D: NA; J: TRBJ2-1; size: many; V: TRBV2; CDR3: CASSELGRGEQFF; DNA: TGTGCCAGCAGTGAATTAGGTAGGGGCGAGCAGTTCTTC
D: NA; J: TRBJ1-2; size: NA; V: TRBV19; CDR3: CASSIAGRQYYGYTF; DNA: TGTGCCAGTAGTATAGCTGGCAGACAATACTATGGCTACACCTTC
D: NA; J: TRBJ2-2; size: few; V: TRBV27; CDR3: CASSSVPGAGELFF; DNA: TGTGCCAGCAGTTCCGTTCCCGGGGCCGGGGAGCTGTTTTTT
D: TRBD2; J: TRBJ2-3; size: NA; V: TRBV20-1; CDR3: CSAHSGGRTDTQYF; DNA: TGCAGTGCTCACTCGGGGGGGCGCACAGATACGCAGTATTTT
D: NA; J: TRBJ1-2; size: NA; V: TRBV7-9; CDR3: CASTSSPEGGYTF; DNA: TGTGCCAGCACCTCCTCCCCAGAGGGTGGCTACACCTTC
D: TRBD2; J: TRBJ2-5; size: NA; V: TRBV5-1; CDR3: CASSPSFSGSKETQYF; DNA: TGCGCCAGCAGCCCCTCCTTTAGCGGGAGCAAAGAGACCCAGTACTTC
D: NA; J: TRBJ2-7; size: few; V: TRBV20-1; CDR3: CSAELVRGGNEQYF; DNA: TGCAGTGCTGAACTTGTAAGGGGAGGCAACGAGCAGTACTTC
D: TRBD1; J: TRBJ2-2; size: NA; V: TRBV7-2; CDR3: CASSKQGASGELFF; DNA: TGTGCCAGCAGTAAACAGGGGGCCTCCGGGGAGCTGTTTTTT
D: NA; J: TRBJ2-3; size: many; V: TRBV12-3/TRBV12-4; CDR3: CASSWGNTQYF; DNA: TGTGCCAGCAGTTGGGGTAATACGCAGTATTTT
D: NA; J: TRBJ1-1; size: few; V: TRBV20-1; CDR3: CSARHPTVLNTEAFF; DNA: TGCAGTGCTAGACACCCGACAGTTTTGAACACTGAAGCTTTCTTT
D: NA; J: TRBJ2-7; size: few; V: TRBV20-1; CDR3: CSAAKAEGFYEQYF; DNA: TGCAGTGCCGCCAAAGCGGAAGGATTCTACGAGCAGTACTTC
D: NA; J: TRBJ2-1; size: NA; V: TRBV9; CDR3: CASSAYRVGNEQFF; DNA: TGTGCCAGCAGCGCATACAGGGTCGGCAATGAGCAGTTCTTC
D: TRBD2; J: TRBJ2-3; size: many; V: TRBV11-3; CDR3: CASSLSSGRALGDTQYF; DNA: TGTGCCAGCAGCTTATCTAGCGGGAGGGCCCTGGGAGATACGCAGTATTTT
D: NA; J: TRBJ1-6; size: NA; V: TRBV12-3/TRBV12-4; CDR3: CASSRILQSDNSPLHF; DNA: TGTGCCAGCAGTCGAATTCTGCAAAGTGATAATTCACCCCTCCACTTT
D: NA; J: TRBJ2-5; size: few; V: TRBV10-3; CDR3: CAISPRIIAEGHQETQYF; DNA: TGTGCCATCAGTCCCAGAATCATCGCGGAAGGGCACCAAGAGACCCAGTACTTC
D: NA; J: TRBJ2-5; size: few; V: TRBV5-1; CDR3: CASSGGGAQQETQYF; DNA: TGCGCCAGCAGCGGGGGAGGCGCACAACAAGAGACCCAGTACTTC
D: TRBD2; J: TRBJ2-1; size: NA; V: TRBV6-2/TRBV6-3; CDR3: CASSSSGTVLAGNNEQFF; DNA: TGTGCCAGCAGCTCAAGCGGGACCGTGTTAGCGGGGAACAATGAGCAGTTCTTC
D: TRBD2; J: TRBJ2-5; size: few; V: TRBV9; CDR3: CASSVVPSGQETQYF; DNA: TGTGCCAGCAGCGTAGTTCCTAGCGGCCAAGAGACCCAGTACTTC
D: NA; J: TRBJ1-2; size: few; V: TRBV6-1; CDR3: CASSLEGTSSGYTF; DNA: TGTGCCAGCAGCCTGGAGGGAACGTCTTCGGGCTACACCTTC
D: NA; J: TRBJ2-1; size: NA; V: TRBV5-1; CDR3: CASSLYEKGTRNEQFF; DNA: TGCGCCAGCAGCTTGTACGAGAAGGGTACTCGGAATGAGCAGTTCTTC
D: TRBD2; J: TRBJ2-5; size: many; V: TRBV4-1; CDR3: CASSQFYPGGETQYF; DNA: TGCGCCAGCAGCCAATTCTACCCGGGGGGAGAGACCCAGTACTTC
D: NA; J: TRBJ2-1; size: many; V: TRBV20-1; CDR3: CSARAPQQGLNNEQFF; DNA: TGCAGTGCTAGAGCCCCCCAGCAGGGGCTCAACAATGAGCAGTTCTTC
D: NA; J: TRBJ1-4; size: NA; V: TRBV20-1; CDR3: CSARDGGGRYEKLFF; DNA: TGCAGTGCTAGAGATGGGGGGGGGCGATATGAAAAACTGTTTTTT
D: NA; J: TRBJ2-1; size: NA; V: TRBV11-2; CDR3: CASSWRALFGSYNEQFF; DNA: TGTGCCAGCAGCTGGAGGGCTTTATTCGGGTCCTACAATGAGCAGTTCTTC
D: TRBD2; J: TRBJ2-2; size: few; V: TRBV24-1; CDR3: CATSDSLAGGPNGELFF; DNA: TGTGCCACCAGTGACTCGCTAGCGGGAGGGCCGAACGGGGAGCTGTTTTTT
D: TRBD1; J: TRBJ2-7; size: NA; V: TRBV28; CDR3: CASTQRTGGYEQYF; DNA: TGTGCCAGCACCCAACGGACAGGGGGCTACGAGCAGTACTTC
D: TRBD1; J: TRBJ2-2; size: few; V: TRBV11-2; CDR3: CASSLSASPTGGSGELFF; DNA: TGTGCCAGCAGCTTATCCGCCTCCCCGACAGGGGGATCCGGGGAGCTGTTTTTT
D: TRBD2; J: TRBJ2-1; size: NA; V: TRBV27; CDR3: CASSLDRTSGNNEQFF; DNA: TGTGCCAGCAGTTTAGATAGGACTAGCGGGAACAATGAGCAGTTCTTC
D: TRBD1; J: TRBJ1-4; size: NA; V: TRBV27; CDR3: CASSLQGAHEKLFF; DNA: TGTGCCAGCAGTTTACAGGGGGCGCACGAAAAACTGTTTTTT
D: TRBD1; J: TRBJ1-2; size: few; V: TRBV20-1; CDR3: CSAKTGEGYGYTF; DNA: TGCAGTGCAAAGACAGGGGAGGGCTATGGCTACACCTTC
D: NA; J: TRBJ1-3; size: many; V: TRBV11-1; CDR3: CASSSQESRFSGNTIYF; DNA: TGTGCCAGCAGCTCCCAAGAATCTCGCTTCTCTGGAAACACCATATATTTT
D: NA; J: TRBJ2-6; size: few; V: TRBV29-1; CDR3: CSVSSGANVLTF; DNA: TGCAGCGTTTCCTCTGGGGCCAACGTCCTGACTTTC
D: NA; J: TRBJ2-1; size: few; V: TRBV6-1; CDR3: CASSERDVNEQFF; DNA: TGTGCCAGCAGTGAAAGGGATGTGAATGAGCAGTTCTTC
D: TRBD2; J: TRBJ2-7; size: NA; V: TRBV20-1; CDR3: CSAPSSGSSYEQYF; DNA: TGCAGTGCCCCGTCTAGCGGGAGCTCCTACGAGCAGTACTTC
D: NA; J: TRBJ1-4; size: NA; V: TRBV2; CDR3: CASSVDRLNEKLFF; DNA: TGTGCCAGCAGCGTGGACAGACTAAATGAAAAACTGTTTTTT
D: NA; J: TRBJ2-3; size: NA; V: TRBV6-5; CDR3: CASSYSTGADTQYF; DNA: TGTGCCAGCAGTTACTCTACGGGAGCAGATACGCAGTATTTT
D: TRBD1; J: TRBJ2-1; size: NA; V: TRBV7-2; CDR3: CASEAGQGAFGEQFF; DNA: TGTGCCAGCGAGGCTGGACAGGGGGCTTTCGGGGAGCAGTTCTTC
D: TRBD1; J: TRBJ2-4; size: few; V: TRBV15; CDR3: CATSRDYEKGQGGFLAKNIQYF; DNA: TGTGCCACCAGCAGAGATTATGAGAAGGGACAGGGAGGGTTCCTAGCCAAAAACATTCAGTACTTC